Sequencing of this T cell receptor beta chain was carried out in a study of control samples from healthy donors and cancer patients. The V gene end was trimmed by 1 base and the J gene end by 11 bases; junction bases not matched to a gene: 9. Germline-derived CDR1 and CDR2 are SGHTA and FQGNSA. The CDR3 length is 15 residues. This table comes from immunoSEQ multiplex PCR, and its TCRdb copy is limited to in-frame clones, with some not included. This table holds 90,000 to 110,000 clones, around nine tenths found once. Sequences were obtained from blood. This TCR was recovered from a human donor in good health. The donor label of this sample is uncertain. V is TRBV7-2 and J is TRBJ2-5, with 11 bases aligning to TRBD2. As DNA, the CDR3 is TGTGCCAGCAGCTTAGTCTCTAGCGGGGGGACCGGACAGTACTTC. Encoded protein: CASSLVSSGGTGQYF.